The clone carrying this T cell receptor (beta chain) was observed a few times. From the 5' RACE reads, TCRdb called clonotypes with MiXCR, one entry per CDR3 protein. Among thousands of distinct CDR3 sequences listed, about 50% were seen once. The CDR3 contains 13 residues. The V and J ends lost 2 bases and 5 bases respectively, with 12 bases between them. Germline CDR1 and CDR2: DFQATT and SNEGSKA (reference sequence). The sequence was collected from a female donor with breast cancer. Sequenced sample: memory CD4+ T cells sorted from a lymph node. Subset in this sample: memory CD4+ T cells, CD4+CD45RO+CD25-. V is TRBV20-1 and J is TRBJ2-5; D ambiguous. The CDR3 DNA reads TGCAGTGCTAGAAAGCTCTCGAGGGAGACCCAGTACTTC. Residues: CSARKLSRETQYF.